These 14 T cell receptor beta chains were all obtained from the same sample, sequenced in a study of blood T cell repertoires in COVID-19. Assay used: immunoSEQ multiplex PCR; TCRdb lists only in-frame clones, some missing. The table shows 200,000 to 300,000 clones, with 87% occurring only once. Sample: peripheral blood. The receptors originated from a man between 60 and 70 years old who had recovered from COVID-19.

The CDR3 spells CASSLPGGTEAFF. The CDR3 nucleotides read TGTGCCAGCAGTTTACCCGGGGGCACTGAAGCTTTCTTT. V is TRBV28 and J is TRBJ1-1; weak D call: TRBD1 (5 bases). The ends were cut back, 2 bases at V and 4 bases at J, with 8 bases in the middle. CDR1 is MDHEN and CDR2 is SYDVKM in the germline V gene. This CDR3 spans 13 amino acids.

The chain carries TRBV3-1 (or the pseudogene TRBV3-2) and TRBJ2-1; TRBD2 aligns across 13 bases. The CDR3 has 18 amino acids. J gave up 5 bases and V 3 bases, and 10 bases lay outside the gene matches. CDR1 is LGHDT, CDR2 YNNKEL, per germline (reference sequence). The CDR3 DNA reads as TGTGCCAGCAGCCAGTATACTAGCGGGGGGGGCTGGAACAATGAGCAGTTCTTC. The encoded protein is CASSQYTSGGGWNNEQFF.

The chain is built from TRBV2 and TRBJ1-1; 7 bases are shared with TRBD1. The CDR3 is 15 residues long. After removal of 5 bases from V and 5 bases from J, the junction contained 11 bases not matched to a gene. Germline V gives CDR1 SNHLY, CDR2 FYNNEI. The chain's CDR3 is CASSSQGVRFTEAFF. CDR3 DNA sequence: TGTGCCAGCAGTAGCCAGGGGGTTAGGTTTACTGAAGCTTTCTTT. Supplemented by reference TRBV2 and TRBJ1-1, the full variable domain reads EPEVTQTPSHQVTQMGQEVILRCVPISNHLYFYWYRQILGQKVEFLVSFYNNEISEKSEIFDDQFSVERPDGSNFTLKIRSTKLEDSAMYFCASSSQGVRFTEAFFGQGTRLTVV.

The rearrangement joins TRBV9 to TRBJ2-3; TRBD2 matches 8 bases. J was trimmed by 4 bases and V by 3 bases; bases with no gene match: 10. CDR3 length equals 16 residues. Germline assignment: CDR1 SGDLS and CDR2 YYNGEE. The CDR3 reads CASSAYGTSGADTQYF. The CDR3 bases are TGTGCCAGCAGCGCGTACGGTACTAGCGGCGCAGATACGCAGTATTTT. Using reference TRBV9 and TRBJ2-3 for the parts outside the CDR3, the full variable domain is DSGVTQTPKHLITATGQRVTLRCSPRSGDLSVYWYQQSLDQGLQFLIQYYNGEERAKGNILERFSAQQFPDLHSELNLSSLELGDSALYFCASSAYGTSGADTQYFGPGTRLTVL.

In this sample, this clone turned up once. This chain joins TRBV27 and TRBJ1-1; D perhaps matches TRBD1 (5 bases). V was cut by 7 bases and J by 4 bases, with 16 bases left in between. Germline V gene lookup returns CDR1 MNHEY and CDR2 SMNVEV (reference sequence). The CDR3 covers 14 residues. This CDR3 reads CASTHGGWGTEAFF. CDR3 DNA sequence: TGTGCCAGCACCCACGGGGGGTGGGGCACTGAAGCTTTCTTT.

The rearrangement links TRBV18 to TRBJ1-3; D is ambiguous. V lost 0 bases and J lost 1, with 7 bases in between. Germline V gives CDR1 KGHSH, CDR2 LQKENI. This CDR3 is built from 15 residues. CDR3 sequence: CASSPPAGSGNTIYF. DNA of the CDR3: TGTGCCAGCTCACCACCTGCCGGTTCTGGAAACACCATATATTTT.

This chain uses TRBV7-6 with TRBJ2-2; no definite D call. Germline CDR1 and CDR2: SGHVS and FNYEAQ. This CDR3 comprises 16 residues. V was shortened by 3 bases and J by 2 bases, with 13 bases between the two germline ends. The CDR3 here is CASSFLGRQNTGELFF. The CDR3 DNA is TGTGCCAGCAGCTTTTTGGGCAGACAAAACACCGGGGAGCTGTTTTTT.

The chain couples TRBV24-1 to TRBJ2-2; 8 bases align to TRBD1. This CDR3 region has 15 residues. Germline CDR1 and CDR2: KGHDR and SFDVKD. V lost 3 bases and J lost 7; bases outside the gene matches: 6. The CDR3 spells CATSDPTGGIGELFF. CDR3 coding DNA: TGTGCCACCAGTGATCCCACAGGGGGGATCGGGGAGCTGTTTTTT.

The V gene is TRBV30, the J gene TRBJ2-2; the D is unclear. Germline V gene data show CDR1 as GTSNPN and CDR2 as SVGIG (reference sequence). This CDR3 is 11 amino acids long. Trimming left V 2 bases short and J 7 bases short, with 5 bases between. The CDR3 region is CAWSKYGELFF. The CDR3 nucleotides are TGTGCCTGGAGTAAATACGGGGAGCTGTTTTTT.

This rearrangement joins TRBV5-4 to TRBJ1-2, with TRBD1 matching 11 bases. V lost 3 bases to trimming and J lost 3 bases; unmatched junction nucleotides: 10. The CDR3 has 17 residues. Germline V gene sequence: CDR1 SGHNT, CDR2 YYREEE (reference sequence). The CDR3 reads CASSSRGGTGGYYGYTF. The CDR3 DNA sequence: TGTGCCAGCAGCTCCCGAGGAGGGACAGGGGGGTACTATGGCTACACCTTC.

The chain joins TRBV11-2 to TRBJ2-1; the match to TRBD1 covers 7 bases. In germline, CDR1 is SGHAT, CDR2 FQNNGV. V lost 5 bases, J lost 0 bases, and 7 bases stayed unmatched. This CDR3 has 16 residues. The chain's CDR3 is CASSASGGSSYNEQFF. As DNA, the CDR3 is TGTGCCAGCAGCGCCTCAGGGGGTAGCTCCTACAATGAGCAGTTCTTC. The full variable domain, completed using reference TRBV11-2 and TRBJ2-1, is EAGVAQSPRYKIIEKRQSVAFWCNPISGHATLYWYQQILGQGPKLLIQFQNNGVVDDSQLPKDRFSAERLKGVDSTLKIQPAKLEDSAVYLCASSASGGSSYNEQFFGPGTRLTVL.

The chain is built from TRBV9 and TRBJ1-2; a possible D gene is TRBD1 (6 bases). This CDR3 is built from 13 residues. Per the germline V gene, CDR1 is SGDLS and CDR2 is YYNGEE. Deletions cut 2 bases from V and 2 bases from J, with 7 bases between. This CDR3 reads CASSVTGNYGYTF. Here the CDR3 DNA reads TGTGCCAGCAGCGTTACAGGGAACTATGGCTACACCTTC.

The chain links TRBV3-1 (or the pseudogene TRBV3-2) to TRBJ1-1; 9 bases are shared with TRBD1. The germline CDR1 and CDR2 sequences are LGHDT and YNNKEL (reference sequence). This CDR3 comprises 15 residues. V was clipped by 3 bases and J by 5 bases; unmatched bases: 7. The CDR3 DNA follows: TGTGCCAGCAGCCATAACAGGGGGCTACGGACTGAAGCTTTCTTT. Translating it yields CASSHNRGLRTEAFF.

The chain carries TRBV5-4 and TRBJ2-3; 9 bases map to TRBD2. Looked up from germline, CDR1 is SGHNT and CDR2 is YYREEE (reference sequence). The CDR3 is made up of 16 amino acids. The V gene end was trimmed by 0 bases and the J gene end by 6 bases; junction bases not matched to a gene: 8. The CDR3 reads CASSLAGGGAGDTQYF. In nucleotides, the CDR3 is TGTGCCAGCAGCTTGGCCGGCGGGGGGGCTGGGGATACGCAGTATTTT.